These 20 T cell receptor beta chains share one sample of origin, sequenced in a study of CDR3 diversity in severe acne. TCRdb passed the PCR reads through MiXCR, listing each CDR3 protein once. The table lists more than 85,000 distinct CDR3 sequences, 49% of them singletons. The sequencing input was blood. These receptor sequences come from a male donor with severe acne vulgaris.

This clonotype appeared many times. The chain is built from TRBV20-1 and TRBJ2-7; no clear D gene. Trimming removed 3 bases from V and 9 bases from J, with 21 bases in between. The CDR3 runs 14 residues. CDR1 and CDR2 (germline): DFQATT, SNEGSKA (reference sequence). The CDR3 nucleotides read TGCAGTGCTAGTAGTGACTCGACTCATATCGGGCAGTACTTC. Encoded protein: CSASSDSTHIGQYF.

This clonotype was seen ten or more times. The V and J genes are TRBV7-9 and TRBJ1-3; D remains unclear. V shed 1 base and J shed 3 bases, with 10 bases lying between them. The length of the CDR3 is 15 residues. The V gene's germline CDR1 is SEHNR and CDR2 FQNEAQ (reference sequence). The CDR3 is CASSLGGPRGNTIYF. The CDR3 nucleotides read TGTGCCAGCAGCTTAGGAGGGCCTCGTGGAAACACCATATATTTT.

This clonotype is termed medium-sized. This chain uses TRBV20-1 with TRBJ2-1; 7 nucleotides agree with TRBD2. Germline V gene sequence: CDR1 DFQATT, CDR2 SNEGSKA (reference sequence). The CDR3 covers 14 residues. The V and J ends lost 2 bases and 9 bases, in that order; junction bases with no gene match: 10. CDR3 coding DNA: TGCAGTGCTAGACATCGCGGGAGAGGAGGTGAGCAGTTCTTC. This codes for CSARHRGRGGEQFF.

The gene calls are TRBV29-1 and TRBJ1-1; 7 nucleotides match TRBD1. Germline V gene sequence: CDR1 SQVTM, CDR2 ANQGSEA. The CDR3 is 13 residues long. After removal of 6 bases from V and 5 bases from J, the junction contained 9 bases not matched to a gene. The CDR3 DNA reads TGCAGCGTCCCCACAGGGGTTCGGACTGAAGCTTTCTTT. This translates into CSVPTGVRTEAFF.

The CDR3 nucleotides are TGCGCCAGCAGTTGGGGACCGCTCGCGCGGGAGATCACCTACGAGCATTTT. It codes for CASSWGPLAREITYEHF. This sequence joins TRBV5-1 and TRBJ1-5; tentatively, D is TRBD1 (5 bases). The ends were cut back, 5 bases at V and 14 bases at J, with 32 bases in the middle. The CDR3 length is 17 residues. Germline CDR1 reads SGHRS; CDR2 reads YFSETQ.

As for this clonotype: Mismatch with germline at one junction end may stem from a read error. The rearrangement uses TRBV7-7 and TRBJ2-1, with TRBD2 matching 13 bases. Germline assignment: CDR1 SSHAT and CDR2 FNYEAQ (reference sequence). The CDR3 totals 15 residues. CDR3 nucleotide sequence: TGTGCTAGCAGCAGGACTAGCGGGAGTCTTGGAGAGCAGTTCTTC. It specifies CASSRTSGSLGEQFF.

This clonotype has ten or more counts. The rearrangement joins TRBV20-1 to TRBJ2-2; TRBD2 matches at 7 bases. CDR1 and CDR2 (germline): DFQATT, SNEGSKA (reference sequence). CDR3 size: 15 residues. V lost 6 bases to trimming and J lost 1 base; unmatched junction nucleotides: 8. In DNA, the CDR3 is TGCAGTGCCGGTGTGGGAGGGCGGAACACCGGGGAGCTGTTTTTT. Translated, it gives CSAGVGGRNTGELFF.

DNA of the CDR3: TGTGCCAGTACCTCCCGCTGGGGGGATGGAGTCTCCTACGAGCAGTACTTC. This encodes CASTSRWGDGVSYEQYF. The rearrangement uses TRBV19 and TRBJ2-7, with TRBD2 as a possible D gene (6 bases). The germline gives CDR1 LNHDA, CDR2 SQIVND (reference sequence). The ends were cut back, 7 bases at V and 0 bases at J, with 22 bases in the middle. This CDR3 comprises 17 residues.

This clonotype was counted only a few times. In nucleotides, the CDR3 is TGTGCCAGCAGCCCGACGGGGAGTAGGAATGAGCAGTTCTTC. This gives the protein CASSPTGSRNEQFF. The chain employs TRBV14 and TRBJ2-1, with D tentatively TRBD2 (5 bases). The germline CDR1 and CDR2 sequences are SGHDN and FVKESK. Deletions cut 4 bases from V and 7 bases from J, with 14 bases between. The CDR3 runs to 14 residues.

This clonotype was picked up a small number of times. The chain carries TRBV5-1 and TRBJ2-3; either TRBD1 or TRBD2 may fit D (5 bases each). Deletions cut 0 bases from V and 5 bases from J, with 16 bases between. The CDR3 has 16 amino acids. Germline V gene lookup returns CDR1 SGHRS and CDR2 YFSETQ. As DNA, the CDR3 is TGCGCCAGCAGCTTGGGGGGCTACCTCGGAGGAGATACGCAGTATTTT. Translating it yields CASSLGGYLGGDTQYF.

This chain uses TRBV7-8 with TRBJ2-7, with D possibly being TRBD1 or TRBD2 (6 bases each). The J call could be wrong; TRBJ2-1 is a better fit for the DNA end. Germline V gene sequence: CDR1 SGHVS, CDR2 FQNEAQ. This CDR3 spans 13 amino acids. The CDR3 bases are TGTGCCAGCAGCCCAGAGGTCGGGGGCGGGCAGTTCTTC. Protein sequence: CASSPEVGGGQFF.

The chain is built from TRBV5-6 and TRBJ2-3, with 8 bases that match TRBD2. The CDR3 contains 13 residues. Germline-derived CDR1 and CDR2 are SGHDT and YYEEEE. V was clipped by 10 bases and J by 1 base; unmatched bases: 5. This CDR3 is CAWSSGGTDTQYF. Here the CDR3 DNA reads TGTGCCTGGAGTAGCGGGGGCACAGATACGCAGTATTTT.

This clonotype occurred once. The V and J genes are TRBV25-1 and TRBJ2-3; 7 bases match TRBD2. This CDR3 has 15 residues. The germline gives CDR1 MGHDK, CDR2 SYGVNS. The V and J ends lost 5 bases and 6 bases, in that order; junction bases with no gene match: 11. The CDR3 DNA reads as TGTGCCAGCAGTTCCAGCGGGGAGGTTTTGGATACGCAGTATTTT. Its protein product is CASSSSGEVLDTQYF.

The rearrangement joins TRBV7-9 to TRBJ2-2; 10 nucleotides agree with TRBD2. Germline V lookup: CDR1 SEHNR, CDR2 FQNEAQ (reference sequence). The V segment lost 5 bases and the J segment 5 bases; nucleotides outside the gene matches: 5. This CDR3 is 15 amino acids long. The CDR3 DNA follows: TGTGCCAGCAGCAATAGCGGGAGGAGGACCGGGGAGCTGTTTTTT. It encodes CASSNSGRRTGELFF.

This rearrangement joins TRBV25-1 to TRBJ2-3; no clear D gene. Trimming took 8 bases from V and 0 from J, leaving 15 bases between them. Germline-derived CDR1 and CDR2 are MGHDK and SYGVNS. The CDR3 extends over 15 amino acids. The CDR3 DNA follows: TGTGCCAGCTCACCAGACGGTACTAGCACAGATACGCAGTATTTT. Its translation is CASSPDGTSTDTQYF.

This clonotype was counted at least ten times. This chain uses TRBV5-4 with TRBJ2-1; D tentatively reads TRBD1 or TRBD2 (5 bases each). The CDR3 has 14 amino acids. Germline CDR1 SGHNT, CDR2 YYREEE (reference sequence). Trimming took off 1 base at V and 6 bases at J, with 11 bases between the two ends. DNA of the CDR3: TGTGCCAGCAGCTTGATTACGAGGGGCAATGAGCAGTTCTTC. Translation gives CASSLITRGNEQFF.

Worth noting for this clonotype: Being one base from a much bigger clone, this may be a read error. This rearrangement joins TRBV10-3 to TRBJ1-4; D possibly corresponds to TRBD1 (6 bases). Germline V gene data show CDR1 as ENHRY and CDR2 as SYGVKD. The CDR3 loop spans 14 amino acids. The CDR3 sequence: CAISERGAGEKPFF. The CDR3 DNA is TGTGCCATCAGTGAAAGGGGGGCCGGCGAAAAACCGTTTTTT.

This clonotype was counted ten times or more. The rearrangement joins TRBV6-4 to TRBJ2-1, with 10 bases matching TRBD2. The germline V gene encodes CDR1 MRHNA and CDR2 SNTAGT. Losses at the gene ends were 4 bases for V and 3 bases for J; bases not matched to a gene: 3. This CDR3 is 15 amino acids long. CDR3 in amino acids: CASSATSGDYNEQFF. The CDR3 bases are TGTGCCAGCAGTGCCACTAGCGGGGACTACAATGAGCAGTTCTTC.

The chain uses TRBV6-5 and TRBJ2-1, with D perhaps matching TRBD2 (7 bases). CDR1 is MNHEY and CDR2 is SVGAGI in the germline V gene. The CDR3 covers 11 residues. The CDR3 region has the DNA TGTGAGGGGGAGGGAGAGAATGAGCAGTTCTTC. This codes for CEGEGENEQFF.

This clonotype is labeled as medium-sized (0.01 to 0.1%). V is TRBV7-2 and J is TRBJ1-2; a possible D gene is TRBD1 (5 bases). Trimming cost V 5 bases and J 4 bases, with 11 bases left between them. Looked up from germline, CDR1 is SGHTA and CDR2 is FQGNSA. The CDR3 is 13 residues long. The CDR3 sequence is CASSPGGVYGYTF. The DNA for the CDR3 is TGTGCCAGCAGCCCCGGGGGGGTCTATGGCTACACCTTC.